These 11 T cell receptor beta chains were sequenced from one sample in a study of OX40 agonist ivuxolimab in advanced cancers. Assay used: immunoSEQ multiplex PCR; TCRdb lists only in-frame clones, some missing. The data show 23,000 or so clones, approximately 84% seen once. Material: CD4+ or CD8+ T cells sorted from blood, obtained in a trial of the OX40 agonist ivuxolimab. The receptors shown here come from an adult with an advanced solid tumor such as melanoma, head and neck, liver or kidney cancer.

The chain combines TRBV7-3 with TRBJ1-5, with TRBD1 matching 9 bases. V was pared by 3 bases and J by 12 bases, with 3 bases of the junction left unmatched. The CDR3 is made up of 12 amino acids. Germline loops: CDR1 SGHTA, CDR2 FQGTGA. The CDR3 loop is CASSLGQGYQHF. CDR3 coding DNA: TGTGCCAGCAGCTTGGGACAGGGTTACCAGCATTTT.

The chain recombines TRBV28 with TRBJ2-2; the D gene is possibly TRBD1 (6 bases). V was clipped by 4 bases and J by 2 bases, with 11 bases between them. CDR1 and CDR2 from the germline V gene are MDHEN and SYDVKM. This CDR3 contains 15 residues. In DNA, the CDR3 is TGTGCCAGCAGTTACCGGGACACTAACACCGGGGAGCTGTTTTTT. This translates into CASSYRDTNTGELFF.

The chain recombines TRBV7-9 with TRBJ1-5; 7 nucleotides agree with TRBD1. The length of the CDR3 is 17 residues. Trimming at V came to 0 bases and at J to 1 base, leaving 6 bases not matched to a gene. Germline V gives CDR1 SEHNR, CDR2 FQNEAQ (reference sequence). CDR3 nucleotide sequence: TGTGCCAGCAGCTTAGCGGGACAGCCCGAGAGCAATCAGCCCCAGCATTTT. This codes for CASSLAGQPESNQPQHF.

This chain uses TRBV7-6 with TRBJ1-3; 7 nucleotides align to TRBD1. The CDR3 runs 15 residues. With 6 bases clipped from V and 2 bases from J, the junction kept 7 bases outside the gene matches. Germline V gives CDR1 SGHVS, CDR2 FNYEAQ. In DNA form, the CDR3 reads TGTGCCAGCAGGGCCGGGACAGCACCTGGAAACACCATATATTTT. Translation gives CASRAGTAPGNTIYF.

This clone is deemed medium-sized (0.01 to 0.1%). V and J are TRBV19 and TRBJ2-3, with 11 bases aligning to TRBD2. Trimming removed 6 bases from V and 5 bases from J; junction bases left unmatched: 7. The CDR3 extends over 15 amino acids. Germline V gene sequence: CDR1 LNHDA, CDR2 SQIVND (reference sequence). CDR3 bases: TGTGCCAGTAGAAAGTCCGGGACTAGCGGAGATACGCAGTATTTT. It translates to CASRKSGTSGDTQYF.

The chain has TRBV4-1 and TRBJ2-7; TRBD1 aligns across 7 bases. Per germline, CDR1 MGHRA and CDR2 YSYEKL. CDR3 length equals 15 residues. J gave up 0 bases and V 1 base, and 3 bases lay outside the gene matches. The CDR3 DNA reads as TGCGCCAGCAGCCAAGGACAGGGCTACTCCTACGAGCAGTACTTC. This encodes CASSQGQGYSYEQYF.

The rearrangement uses TRBV7-9 and TRBJ2-2; no firm D call. This CDR3 is 12 amino acids long. V lost 3 bases, J lost 6 bases, and 5 bases lay in between. The germline CDR1 and CDR2 sequences are SEHNR and FQNEAQ (reference sequence). The CDR3, as DNA: TGTGCCAGCAGCTTCGACTCCGGGGAGCTGTTTTTT. It yields the protein CASSFDSGELFF.

The chain combines TRBV2 with TRBJ2-7, with 9 bases that match TRBD2. Losses at the gene ends were 8 bases for V and 4 bases for J; bases not matched to a gene: 9. The germline V gene has CDR1 SNHLY and CDR2 FYNNEI. CDR3 size: 14 residues. The CDR3 nucleotides read TGTGCCAGCTCCGCCCTAGCGGGGACTTACGAGCAGTACTTC. Encoded protein: CASSALAGTYEQYF.

V usage is TRBV30 and J usage is TRBJ2-2; no firm D call. CDR3 length equals 13 residues. The V end lost 6 bases, the J end lost 0 bases, and 8 bases lay between the germline ends. In germline, CDR1 is GTSNPN, CDR2 SVGIG (reference sequence). The CDR3 DNA follows: TGTGCCTGCGTAATTTCGAACACCGGGGAGCTGTTTTTT. It codes for CACVISNTGELFF.

This clone was seen a single time. The chain carries TRBV5-1 and TRBJ2-5, with TRBD2 matching 12 bases. Gene TRBJ2-7 matches the end of the DNA better, so the J call may be wrong. Germline CDR1 reads SGHRS; CDR2 reads YFSETQ. This CDR3 spans 19 amino acids. The CDR3 nucleotides are TGCGCCAGCAGCTTGGCCGCCCCCCGGACTAGCGGGACCCCCTACGAGCAGTACTTC. Translation: CASSLAAPRTSGTPYEQYF.

The V call is TRBV18, the J call TRBJ2-7, with D unclear. With 3 bases removed from V and 6 bases from J, the gap between germline ends came to 6 bases. The CDR3 runs to 11 residues. The germline V gene encodes CDR1 KGHSH and CDR2 LQKENI. DNA of the CDR3: TGTGCCAGCTCACCGGGTCGCGAGCAGTACTTC. Its protein is CASSPGREQYF.